These 25 T cell receptor beta chains share one sample of origin, sequenced in a study of T cell responses to AZD1222 COVID-19 vaccine. Profiled with immunoSEQ multiplex PCR; TCRdb holds only in-frame clones, not every one. The table lists 77,000 or so clones, 80% to 90% of them singletons. The material sequenced was peripheral blood, taken 28 days after the second AZD1222 dose. The source of these receptors is an adult who received the AZD1222 COVID-19 vaccine.

The CDR3 here is CASSPVQINSPLHF. Here the CDR3 DNA reads TGTGCCAGCAGCCCTGTACAGATCAATTCACCCCTCCACTTT. The rearrangement joins TRBV11-2 to TRBJ1-6; the D is unclear. This CDR3 is built from 14 residues. Trimming pared 5 bases from V and 7 bases from J, leaving 12 bases between. Germline CDR1 reads SGHAT; CDR2 reads FQNNGV. The complete variable domain, with remaining parts taken from reference TRBV11-2 and TRBJ1-6, reads EAGVAQSPRYKIIEKRQSVAFWCNPISGHATLYWYQQILGQGPKLLIQFQNNGVVDDSQLPKDRFSAERLKGVDSTLKIQPAKLEDSAVYLCASSPVQINSPLHFGNGTRLTVT.

This clone was seen more than once but under ten times. V is TRBV7-3 and J is TRBJ1-1; D gene unclear. V was pared by 5 bases and J by 3 bases, with 13 bases between. The CDR3 runs to 14 residues. The germline CDR1 and CDR2 sequences are SGHTA and FQGTGA. The CDR3 nucleotides are TGTGCCAGCAGCGACGGACCTTCTGACACTGAAGCTTTCTTT. The encoded protein is CASSDGPSDTEAFF.

The rearrangement joins TRBV7-2 to TRBJ2-3; D not resolved. Trimming took off 2 bases at V and 7 bases at J, with 13 bases between the two ends. The CDR3 runs to 14 residues. CDR1 and CDR2 (germline): SGHTA, FQGNSA. CDR3 in amino acids: CASSLIGGVYTQYF. The CDR3 DNA sequence: TGTGCCAGCAGCTTAATAGGTGGGGTATATACGCAGTATTTT.

J is TRBJ1-2 and V is TRBV6-1, with 10 bases matching TRBD1. This CDR3 has 15 residues. Germline V gene lookup returns CDR1 MNHNS and CDR2 SASEGT. With V trimmed by 1 base and J by 4 bases, 3 bases remained unmatched. CDR3 sequence: CASSEGWTGGYGYTF. CDR3 in DNA: TGTGCCAGCAGTGAAGGCTGGACAGGGGGCTATGGCTACACCTTC.

The rearrangement uses TRBV5-8 and TRBJ1-5; D unclear. V was shortened by 1 base and J by 4 bases, with 15 bases between the two germline ends. The CDR3 is made up of 16 amino acids. Germline CDR1 and CDR2: SGHTS and YDEGEE. CDR3 nucleotide sequence: TGTGCCAGCAGCTTGCTCGAATACGCGATGAATCAGCCCCAGCATTTT. As protein: CASSLLEYAMNQPQHF.

The chain is built from TRBV19 and TRBJ1-4; D call uncertain. V was pared by 3 bases and J by 5 bases, with 19 bases between. The CDR3 sequence is 17 residues long. Germline CDR1 and CDR2: LNHDA and SQIVND (reference sequence). CDR3 coding DNA: TGTGCCAGTAGTATGGAGGGTCCCTCAATACCCAATGAAAAACTGTTTTTT. Residues: CASSMEGPSIPNEKLFF. The complete variable domain, with remaining parts taken from reference TRBV19 and TRBJ1-4, reads DGGITQSPKYLFRKEGQNVTLSCEQNLNHDAMYWYRQDPGQGLRLIYYSQIVNDFQKGDIAEGYSVSREKKESFPLTVTSAQKNPTAFYLCASSMEGPSIPNEKLFFGSGTQLSVL.

The table lists this clone with a few counts. V and J are TRBV28 and TRBJ2-7, with TRBD1 identical over 8 bases. CDR1 and CDR2 from the germline V gene are MDHEN and SYDVKM. The CDR3 runs 13 residues. With 6 bases clipped from V and 6 bases from J, the junction kept 7 bases outside the gene matches. CDR3 region: CASRLDRGGEQYF. In DNA form, the CDR3 reads TGTGCCAGCAGACTTGACAGGGGCGGCGAGCAGTACTTC. The variable domain in full, completed from reference TRBV28 and TRBJ2-7, reads DVKVTQSSRYLVKRTGEKVFLECVQDMDHENMFWYRQDPGLGLRLIYFSYDVKMKEKGDIPEGYSVSREKKERFSLILESASTNQTSMYLCASRLDRGGEQYFGPGTRLTVT.

The gene calls are TRBV7-2 and TRBJ2-7; the D gene could be TRBD1 or TRBD2 (5 bases each). V lost 4 bases and J 5 bases, leaving 21 bases between the germline ends. CDR3 length: 16 residues. Germline V gene lookup returns CDR1 SGHTA and CDR2 FQGNSA. The DNA of the CDR3 is TGTGCCAGCAGCTCTCAACCACCGGGACGGGGAGACGAGCAGTACTTC. It codes for CASSSQPPGRGDEQYF.

The V call is TRBV18, the J call TRBJ2-5; tentatively, D is TRBD1 or TRBD2 (5 bases each). V lost 2 bases and J lost 2, with 12 bases in between. CDR1 is KGHSH, CDR2 LQKENI, per germline. This CDR3 has 15 residues. The DNA of the CDR3 is TGTGCCAGCTCACCAGGGGACGGGGCACAAGAGACCCAGTACTTC. This sequence encodes CASSPGDGAQETQYF.

The chain joins TRBV27 to TRBJ1-5, with 7 bases aligning to TRBD1. Germline CDR1 reads MNHEY; CDR2 reads SMNVEV (reference sequence). With 6 bases clipped from V and 5 bases from J, the junction kept 10 bases outside the gene matches. This CDR3 is 15 amino acids long. CDR3 DNA sequence: TGTGCCAGCAGCGGTACAGGGGAGCGGGATCAGCCCCAGCATTTT. This gives the protein CASSGTGERDQPQHF.

J is TRBJ1-1 and V is TRBV7-3; D unclear. The V and J ends lost 0 bases and 1 base respectively, with 6 bases between them. CDR1 and CDR2 from the germline V gene are SGHTA and FQGTGA. The CDR3 spans 14 residues. The CDR3 loop reads CASSLTGENTEAFF. Written as DNA, the CDR3 is TGTGCCAGCAGCTTAACCGGGGAGAACACTGAAGCTTTCTTT. The full variable domain, its missing parts supplied by reference TRBV7-3 and TRBJ1-1, is GAGVSQTPSNKVTEKGKYVELRCDPISGHTALYWYRQSLGQGPEFLIYFQGTGAADDSGLPNDRFFAVRPEGSVSTLKIQRTERGDSAVYLCASSLTGENTEAFFGQGTRLTVV.

CDR3 coding DNA: TGTGCCAGCAGGAGAGAAGTAGGCACAGATACGCAGTATTTT. Translating gives CASRREVGTDTQYF. The chain has TRBV5-4 and TRBJ2-3, with D uncertain. The CDR3 is 14 residues long. Germline V gene lookup returns CDR1 SGHNT and CDR2 YYREEE (reference sequence). V was clipped by 5 bases and J by 1 base, with 11 bases between them.

The chain couples TRBV7-4 to TRBJ1-5; 8 bases line up with TRBD1. The CDR3 has 15 amino acids. Germline assignment: CDR1 SGHVT and CDR2 SQSDAQ. The V segment lost 5 bases and the J segment 9 bases; nucleotides outside the gene matches: 12. The CDR3 sequence is CASSLLRDRLRPQHF. CDR3 bases: TGTGCCAGCAGCCTACTCCGGGACAGGCTCCGGCCCCAGCATTTT.

The V call is TRBV11-3, the J call TRBJ2-1, with D possibly TRBD2 on 6 matching bases. The CDR3 covers 16 residues. Germline CDR1 reads SGHNT; CDR2 reads YENEEA. V was pared by 0 bases and J by 1 base, with 10 bases between. CDR3 in DNA: TGTGCCAGCAGCTTAGAGGGGACTCTGTCCTACAATGAGCAGTTCTTC. Translated: CASSLEGTLSYNEQFF.

This clone has more than one count but fewer than ten. The chain couples TRBV5-8 to TRBJ1-4, with a tentative D call TRBD1 (6 bases). The CDR3 length is 17 residues. The V end lost 2 bases, the J end lost 1 base, and 15 bases lay between the germline ends. From germline, CDR1 is SGHTS and CDR2 YDEGEE. The CDR3 loop reads CASSFYRDRGTNEKLFF. The CDR3 DNA follows: TGTGCCAGCAGCTTCTACAGGGATCGCGGAACTAATGAAAAACTGTTTTTT.

The chain has TRBV19 and TRBJ1-2, with 7 nucleotides matching TRBD1. The CDR3 is 14 amino acids. J lost 3 bases, V lost 5 bases, and 6 bases had no gene match. Germline CDR1 LNHDA, CDR2 SQIVND (reference sequence). The CDR3 DNA follows: TGTGCCAGTAGTTGGGACAGTGGTGACTATGGCTACACCTTC. It specifies CASSWDSGDYGYTF.

The V gene is TRBV4-2, the J gene TRBJ2-7; possibly TRBD1 for D (6 bases). The V end was cut by 0 bases, the J end by 5 bases, with 14 bases between. This CDR3 is 15 amino acids long. Germline assignment: CDR1 LGHNA and CDR2 YNFKEQ. The CDR3 region is CASSQDLQGDHEQYF. CDR3 DNA: TGTGCCAGCAGCCAAGATCTACAGGGCGACCACGAGCAGTACTTC.

This clone has only a few counts. The chain recombines TRBV7-9 with TRBJ1-5; no firm D call. The germline V gene has CDR1 SEHNR and CDR2 FQNEAQ (reference sequence). The CDR3 loop spans 15 amino acids. V lost 5 bases and J lost 7, with 18 bases in between. The CDR3, as DNA: TGTGCCAGCAGCCGGGAGGAAGCCCCGCACCAGCCCCAGCATTTT. This translates into CASSREEAPHQPQHF.

The V call is TRBV11-2, the J call TRBJ2-7; maybe TRBD2 (5 bases). The germline V and J ends were trimmed by 5 bases and 6 bases, with 11 bases remaining between them. Germline-derived CDR1 and CDR2 are SGHAT and FQNNGV. This CDR3 has 12 amino acids. The CDR3 DNA reads as TGTGCCAGCAGCCTGAAGGCGGGCGAGCAGTACTTC. Translation: CASSLKAGEQYF.

The rearrangement links TRBV3-1 (or the pseudogene TRBV3-2) to TRBJ1-1; possible D gene TRBD1, 5 bases. The germline V and J ends were trimmed by 4 bases and 0 bases, with 9 bases remaining between them. CDR3 length: 14 amino acids. Germline V CDR1 and CDR2: LGHDT, YNNKEL (reference sequence). The CDR3 DNA reads as TGTGCCAGCAGCCCGGGGACGCTGAACACTGAAGCTTTCTTT. It specifies CASSPGTLNTEAFF.

This clone was seen only a few times. The rearrangement links TRBV19 to TRBJ1-2, with unresolved D. Germline V gene sequence: CDR1 LNHDA, CDR2 SQIVND (reference sequence). The CDR3 covers 13 residues. Trimming cost V 3 bases and J 8 bases, with 13 bases left between them. CDR3 nucleotide sequence: TGTGCCAGTAGTATCTCCGGGGTAGTAGGCTACACCTTC. Protein sequence: CASSISGVVGYTF.

This sequence joins TRBV6-5 and TRBJ2-7; tentative D call: TRBD2 (6 bases). CDR3 length: 14 residues. Germline CDR1 and CDR2: MNHEY and SVGAGI. The V end lost 5 bases, the J end lost 2 bases, and 13 bases lay between the germline ends. The CDR3 bases are TGTGCCAGCAGTCCCAGGAGGGAAACCTACGAGCAGTACTTC. It specifies CASSPRRETYEQYF.

The genes are TRBV19 and TRBJ1-4, with a weak D call TRBD1 (6 bases). The CDR3 extends over 14 amino acids. V gave up 7 bases and J gave up 8 bases, with 17 bases separating them. Germline V gene lookup returns CDR1 LNHDA and CDR2 SQIVND (reference sequence). The CDR3 DNA reads as TGTGCCAGTACCTCCAGGGGCCGCCCCGAAAAACTGTTTTTT. Protein product: CASTSRGRPEKLFF.

The V call is TRBV11-2, the J call TRBJ2-7; D is undetermined. V lost 3 bases, J lost 4 bases, and 10 bases lay in between. CDR1 and CDR2 (germline): SGHAT, FQNNGV. This CDR3 contains 13 residues. The CDR3 nucleotides read TGTGCCAGCAGCTTGGCAGGCTTGTACGAGCAGTACTTC. Translated, it gives CASSLAGLYEQYF. Variable domain in full (rest from reference TRBV11-2 and TRBJ2-7): EAGVAQSPRYKIIEKRQSVAFWCNPISGHATLYWYQQILGQGPKLLIQFQNNGVVDDSQLPKDRFSAERLKGVDSTLKIQPAKLEDSAVYLCASSLAGLYEQYFGPGTRLTVT.

The chain employs TRBV19 and TRBJ1-4, with 8 bases matching TRBD1. Germline loops: CDR1 LNHDA, CDR2 SQIVND (reference sequence). The V segment lost 6 bases and the J segment 8 bases; nucleotides outside the gene matches: 8. The CDR3 is 14 residues long. CDR3 loop: CASSRTGNNEKLFF. DNA for the CDR3: TGTGCCAGTAGCCGGACAGGGAATAACGAAAAACTGTTTTTT.